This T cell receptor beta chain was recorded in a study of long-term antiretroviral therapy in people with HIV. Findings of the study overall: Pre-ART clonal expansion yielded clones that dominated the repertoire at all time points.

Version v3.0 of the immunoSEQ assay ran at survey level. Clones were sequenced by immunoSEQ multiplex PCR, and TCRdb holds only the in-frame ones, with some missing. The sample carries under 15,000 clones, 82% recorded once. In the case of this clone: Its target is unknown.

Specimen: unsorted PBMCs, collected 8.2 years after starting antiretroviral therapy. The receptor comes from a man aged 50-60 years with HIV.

The CDR3 DNA reads TGCAGCCGACGGACAGGGGGAGTGAGCAATCAGCCCCAGCATTTT. It specifies CSRRTGGVSNQPQHF. V gene TRBV29-1 combines with J gene TRBJ1-5, with 10 bases lining up with TRBD1. The CDR3 sequence is 15 residues long. With 8 bases clipped from V and 1 base from J, the junction kept 8 bases outside the gene matches. The germline gives CDR1 SQVTM, CDR2 ANQGSEA.